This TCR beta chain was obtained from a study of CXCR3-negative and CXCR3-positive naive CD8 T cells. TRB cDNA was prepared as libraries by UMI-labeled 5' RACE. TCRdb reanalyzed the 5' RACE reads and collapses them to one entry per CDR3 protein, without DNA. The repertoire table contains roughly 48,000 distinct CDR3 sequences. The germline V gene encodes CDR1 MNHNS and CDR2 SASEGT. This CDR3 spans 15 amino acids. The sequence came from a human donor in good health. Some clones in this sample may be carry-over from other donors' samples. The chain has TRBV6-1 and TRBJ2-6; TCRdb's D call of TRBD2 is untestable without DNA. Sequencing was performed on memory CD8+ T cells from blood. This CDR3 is CASSERGSGANVLTF.